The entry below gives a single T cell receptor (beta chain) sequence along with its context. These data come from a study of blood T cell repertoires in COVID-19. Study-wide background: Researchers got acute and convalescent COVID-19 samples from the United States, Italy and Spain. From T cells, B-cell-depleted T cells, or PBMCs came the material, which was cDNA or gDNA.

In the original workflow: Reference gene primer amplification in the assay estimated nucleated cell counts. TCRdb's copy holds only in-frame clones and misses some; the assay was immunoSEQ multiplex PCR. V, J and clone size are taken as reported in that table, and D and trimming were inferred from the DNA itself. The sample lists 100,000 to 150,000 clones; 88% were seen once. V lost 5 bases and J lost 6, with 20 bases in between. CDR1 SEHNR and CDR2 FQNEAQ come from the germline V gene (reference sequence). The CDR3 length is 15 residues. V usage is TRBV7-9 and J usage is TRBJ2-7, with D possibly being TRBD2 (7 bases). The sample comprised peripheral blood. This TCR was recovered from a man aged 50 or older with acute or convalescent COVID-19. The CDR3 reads CASSQLTGGGGEQYF. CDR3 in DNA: TGTGCCAGCAGCCAACTGACGGGGGGCGGAGGCGAGCAGTACTTC.